Shown below are 30 T cell receptor beta chains from a single sample sequenced in a study of T cells in Graves' hyperthyroidism and ophthalmopathy. Amplified TCR beta CDR3 regions derived from RNA transcripts. A set of HTBI primers served as the primers for a first-round RT-PCR of the TCR CDR3. TCRdb re-analysed the multiplex PCR reads in MiXCR, keeping a single row per CDR3 protein. The data show about 480,000 distinct CDR3 sequences, with less than 25% seen just once and 11% held by the top ten. Sequenced sample: blood. The receptors here all came from a woman in her twenties or thirties with Graves' ophthalmopathy.

This clonotype was picked up many times. This chain joins TRBV27 and TRBJ2-7; 8 bases are shared with TRBD1. The CDR3 is made up of 14 amino acids. The germline CDR1 and CDR2 sequences are MNHEY and SMNVEV (reference sequence). V shed 5 bases, J shed 6 bases, and the junction held 9 bases outside the gene matches. DNA of the CDR3: TGTGCCAGCAGTAGGACAGGGACATACGGCGAGCAGTACTTC. Residues: CASSRTGTYGEQYF.

J is TRBJ2-7 and V is TRBV12-3 or TRBV12-4; D ambiguous. This CDR3 region has 14 residues. V was shortened by 0 bases and J by 6 bases, with 12 bases between the two germline ends. CDR3 loop: CASSLAGSVSEQYF. CDR3 coding DNA: TGTGCCAGCAGTTTAGCGGGGTCCGTAAGCGAGCAGTACTTC.

This clonotype was seen ten or more times. The chain links TRBV24-1 to TRBJ1-1, with D possibly being TRBD1 (5 bases). CDR1 is KGHDR, CDR2 SFDVKD, per germline. This CDR3 has 13 residues. Trimming shortened V by 0 bases and J by 7 bases, and 8 bases separated the two germline ends. The CDR3 region is CATSDLSGREAFF. The CDR3 DNA reads TGTGCCACCAGTGATTTGTCGGGGCGTGAAGCTTTCTTT.

At least ten counts were recorded for this clonotype. The chain recombines TRBV9 with TRBJ1-5; D is possibly TRBD1 (5 bases). There are 15 residues in the CDR3. Germline V gene sequence: CDR1 SGDLS, CDR2 YYNGEE. V lost 3 bases and J lost 1, with 11 bases in between. CDR3 coding DNA: TGTGCCAGCAGCGAAGGGACGGGGAGCAATCAGCCCCAGCATTTT. Translation: CASSEGTGSNQPQHF. The variable domain in full, completed from reference TRBV9 and TRBJ1-5, reads DSGVTQTPKHLITATGQRVTLRCSPRSGDLSVYWYQQSLDQGLQFLIQYYNGEERAKGNILERFSAQQFPDLHSELNLSSLELGDSALYFCASSEGTGSNQPQHFGDGTRLSIL.

Of note for this clonotype: One end of the junction fails to match germline, which may point to a read error. The rearrangement joins TRBV12-3 or TRBV12-4 to TRBJ2-1; 8 nucleotides align to TRBD2. This CDR3 contains 15 residues. The CDR3 sequence: CASSFFRRGVNEKFF. In DNA, the CDR3 is TGTGCCAGCAGTTTTTTTCGGCGGGGGGTCAATGAGAAGTTCTTC.

CDR3 sequence (DNA): TGTGCCAGCAGCTTAGATCGGGACGGGGAGCAGTACTTC. Protein sequence: CASSLDRDGEQYF. The chain is built from TRBV11-2 and TRBJ2-7; D may be TRBD1 or TRBD2 (5 bases each). V lost 0 bases to trimming and J lost 7 bases, with 10 bases between them. This CDR3 region has 13 residues. Looked up from germline, CDR1 is SGHAT and CDR2 is FQNNGV.

This clonotype was counted many times. The genes are TRBV27 and TRBJ2-4, with 7 bases fitting TRBD1. Germline CDR1 MNHEY, CDR2 SMNVEV (reference sequence). This CDR3 comprises 14 residues. V trimming: 2 bases; J trimming: 5 bases; junction bases outside the gene matches: 3. The DNA for the CDR3 is TGTGCCAGCAGTTTACAGGGGGTGGAAAACATTCAGTACTTC. As protein: CASSLQGVENIQYF.

This clonotype was detected many times. This sequence joins TRBV7-6 and TRBJ1-1, with a weak D call TRBD1 (6 bases). This CDR3 spans 20 amino acids. The germline V and J ends were trimmed by 1 base and 4 bases, with 28 bases remaining between them. CDR1 SGHVS and CDR2 FNYEAQ come from the germline V gene. The CDR3 DNA sequence: TGTGCCAGCAGCTTAGAACGAAGGGGGACAAGTGGAAACCTGGGCACTGAAGCTTTCTTT. Its translation: CASSLERRGTSGNLGTEAFF.

V is TRBV12-3 or TRBV12-4 and J is TRBJ1-1, with 7 bases fitting TRBD1. V shed 5 bases and J 5 bases; nucleotides not matched to a gene: 8. The CDR3 consists of 14 residues. DNA of the CDR3: TGTGCCAGCAGTGAGACAGGGTCGAGGACTGAAGCTTTCTTT. Its protein is CASSETGSRTEAFF.

This clonotype occurred many times. One base away lies a much larger clone, so this may be a sequencing read error. This chain joins TRBV12-3 or TRBV12-4 and TRBJ1-1; D is uncertain. The CDR3 is 15 residues long. The CDR3 protein is CANSLRRVMNTEAFF. The CDR3 coding sequence is TGTGCCAACAGTTTAAGGAGGGTCATGAACACTGAAGCTTTCTTT.

This CDR3 is CASNPGTRRNQPQHF. CDR3 in DNA: TGTGCCAGCAACCCCGGGACCCGAAGGAATCAGCCCCAGCATTTT. The chain couples TRBV27 to TRBJ1-5, with TRBD1 as a possible D gene (5 bases). This CDR3 has 15 residues. Germline-derived CDR1 and CDR2 are MNHEY and SMNVEV (reference sequence). Trimming took off 7 bases at V and 4 bases at J, with 17 bases between the two ends.

This clonotype has only a few counts. The gene calls are TRBV6-2 or TRBV6-3 and TRBJ1-1; D gene ambiguous. The germline CDR1 and CDR2 sequences are MNHEY and SVGEGT. Trimming stripped 0 bases from V and 2 bases from J, with 4 bases between. The CDR3 covers 13 residues. CDR3 residues: CASSYSDNTEAFF. In DNA form, the CDR3 reads TGTGCCAGCAGTTACTCGGACAACACTGAAGCTTTCTTT.

There are many counts of this clonotype. This chain joins TRBV28 and TRBJ2-7; 11 nucleotides agree with TRBD2. The germline gives CDR1 MDHEN, CDR2 SYDVKM. The CDR3 is 19 amino acids. The trim removed 6 bases at V and 2 bases at J, leaving 18 bases unmatched. The CDR3: CASSTGRPGKLAGAYEQYF. DNA of the CDR3: TGTGCCAGCAGCACGGGACGCCCCGGTAAACTAGCGGGGGCCTACGAGCAGTACTTC. Full variable domain (rest looked up from reference TRBV28 and TRBJ2-7): DVKVTQSSRYLVKRTGEKVFLECVQDMDHENMFWYRQDPGLGLRLIYFSYDVKMKEKGDIPEGYSVSREKKERFSLILESASTNQTSMYLCASSTGRPGKLAGAYEQYFGPGTRLTVT.

This clonotype was seen many times. Written as DNA, the CDR3 is TGTGCCAGCACCTACAGGGAGTTGGGGTATGGCTACACCTTC. Its translation: CASTYRELGYGYTF. This chain joins TRBV6-1 and TRBJ1-2; a weak D match, TRBD1 (6 bases). The V and J ends lost 7 bases and 5 bases respectively, with 17 bases between them. This CDR3 comprises 14 residues. Germline V lookup: CDR1 MNHNS, CDR2 SASEGT.

V and J are TRBV2 and TRBJ1-5; TRBD1 matches at 8 bases. CDR3 length: 15 amino acids. V dropped 7 bases and J dropped 4; count of bases not matched to a gene: 9. Per germline, CDR1 SNHLY and CDR2 FYNNEI. The CDR3 region has the DNA TGTGCCAGCAACAAGGGGACAGGTGAGAATCAGCCCCAGCATTTT. This sequence encodes CASNKGTGENQPQHF.

This chain joins TRBV12-3 or TRBV12-4 and TRBJ1-3; D might be TRBD1 (5 bases). The CDR3 is 17 amino acids. V was pared by 7 bases and J by 0 bases, with 19 bases between. The CDR3, as DNA: TGTGCCAGCAATCCTTCAGGGTGGGAGTACTCTGGAAACACCATATATTTT. Residues: CASNPSGWEYSGNTIYF.

The sample holds many counts of this clonotype. V usage is TRBV6-2 or TRBV6-3 and J usage is TRBJ2-2; D unresolved. Germline values: CDR1 MNHEY, CDR2 SVGEGT. V dropped 6 bases and J dropped 0 bases, with 8 bases sitting between them. The CDR3 length is 14 residues. Written as DNA, the CDR3 is TGTGCCAGCAGATGGACGGCGAACACCGGGGAGCTGTTTTTT. The encoded protein is CASRWTANTGELFF.

This clonotype showed up many times. The chain has TRBV7-6 and TRBJ1-5, with 10 nucleotides matching TRBD1. The CDR3 covers 17 residues. The germline V gene has CDR1 SGHVS and CDR2 FNYEAQ. The junction had 11 bases not matched to a gene; V was cut back by 2 bases and J by 7 bases. CDR3 amino acids: CASSLTGDRGGGQPQHF. CDR3 bases: TGTGCCAGCAGCTTAACCGGGGACAGGGGAGGTGGACAGCCCCAGCATTTT.

This clonotype occurred many times. The chain has TRBV7-2 and TRBJ1-2; unclear D gene. Germline CDR1 reads SGHTA; CDR2 reads FQGNSA. V was cut by 2 bases and J by 8 bases, with 12 bases left in between. The CDR3 sequence is 13 residues long. This chain's CDR3 is CASSLFTVGGYTF. CDR3 coding DNA: TGTGCCAGCAGCTTATTCACCGTGGGGGGCTACACCTTC.

In its sample, this clonotype was seen many times. V usage is TRBV19 and J usage is TRBJ2-5; 7 bases map to TRBD2. J was trimmed by 6 bases and V by 6 bases; bases with no gene match: 7. The CDR3 length is 13 residues. Germline loops: CDR1 LNHDA, CDR2 SQIVND (reference sequence). CDR3 in amino acids: CASRVTGGQTQYF. The CDR3 DNA reads as TGTGCCAGTAGGGTGACGGGGGGACAGACCCAGTACTTC.

The rearrangement joins TRBV20-1 to TRBJ2-2; TRBD2 might be the D (6 bases). With 6 bases removed from V and 0 bases from J, the gap between germline ends came to 11 bases. CDR1 and CDR2 from the germline V gene are DFQATT and SNEGSKA (reference sequence). The CDR3 contains 14 residues. The CDR3 spells CSATGVPNTGELFF. In DNA, the CDR3 is TGCAGTGCAACGGGGGTTCCGAACACCGGGGAGCTGTTTTTT.

This clonotype has ten or more counts. This rearrangement joins TRBV12-3 or TRBV12-4 to TRBJ1-5; TRBD1 matches 10 bases. V lost 1 base, J lost 11 bases, and 8 bases stayed unmatched. CDR3 size: 15 residues. The CDR3 sequence is CASSLGDRGGLSQHF. CDR3 DNA: TGTGCCAGCAGTTTAGGGGACAGGGGAGGATTGTCCCAGCATTTT.

The chain combines TRBV6-5 with TRBJ2-5, with TRBD1 matching over 7 bases. V lost 4 bases to trimming and J lost 3 bases; unmatched junction nucleotides: 8. Germline V CDR1 and CDR2: MNHEY, SVGAGI. The CDR3 spans 15 residues. The DNA for the CDR3 is TGTGCCAGCAGTTCCAGGGACAGACGAAAAGAGACCCAGTACTTC. Amino acid sequence: CASSSRDRRKETQYF.

The rearrangement joins TRBV6-1 to TRBJ2-7; 7 bases map to TRBD2. Germline V gene sequence: CDR1 MNHNS, CDR2 SASEGT. The ends lost 6 bases at V and 3 bases at J; junction bases unmatched: 8. CDR3 length equals 14 residues. CDR3 loop: CASRKGRDGYEQYF. As DNA, the CDR3 is TGTGCCAGCAGAAAGGGGAGGGATGGCTACGAGCAGTACTTC.

This clonotype was detected ten times or more. This sequence joins TRBV6-5 and TRBJ2-5, with 10 bases fitting TRBD1. J gave up 5 bases and V 6 bases, and 12 bases lay outside the gene matches. CDR3 length: 16 amino acids. From germline, CDR1 is MNHEY and CDR2 SVGAGI. CDR3 DNA: TGTGCCAGCAGACCCGACCGGACAGGGGGGCGGGAGACCCAGTACTTC. Encoded protein: CASRPDRTGGRETQYF.

This clonotype has only a few counts. The chain couples TRBV2 to TRBJ1-5; TRBD1 aligns across 10 bases. Per germline, CDR1 SNHLY and CDR2 FYNNEI. V shed 7 bases and J 7 bases; nucleotides not matched to a gene: 10. The CDR3 runs 15 residues. The CDR3 DNA sequence: TGTGCCAGCACTACAGACAGGGGGCCAGGACAGCCCCAGCATTTT. Residues: CASTTDRGPGQPQHF.

The V and J genes are TRBV5-1 and TRBJ1-6, with TRBD1 matching over 8 bases. This CDR3 spans 15 amino acids. J gave up 10 bases and V 4 bases, and 10 bases lay outside the gene matches. Germline CDR1 SGHRS, CDR2 YFSETQ. CDR3 coding DNA: TGCGCCAGCAGCAACAGGGGGGATGCGAGCTCACCCCTCCACTTT. It codes for CASSNRGDASSPLHF.

The chain carries TRBV29-1 and TRBJ1-2; 10 nucleotides line up with TRBD1. The CDR3 is 13 amino acids. V gave up 8 bases and J gave up 6 bases; unmatched junction bases: 9. Germline loops: CDR1 SQVTM, CDR2 ANQGSEA. Here the CDR3 reads CSHPGDRGNGYTF. DNA for the CDR3: TGCAGCCACCCGGGGGACAGGGGCAATGGCTACACCTTC.

In this sample, this clonotype turned up many times. The rearrangement uses TRBV24-1 and TRBJ2-2; D perhaps matches TRBD2 (5 bases). V lost 0 bases to trimming and J lost 3 bases, with 10 bases between them. Germline values: CDR1 KGHDR, CDR2 SFDVKD. This CDR3 is 16 amino acids long. The CDR3 region is CATSDLRGSDTGELFF. In nucleotides, the CDR3 is TGTGCCACCAGTGATTTGCGAGGGTCCGACACCGGGGAGCTGTTTTTT.

This clonotype was counted at least ten times. This chain joins TRBV12-3 or TRBV12-4 and TRBJ1-1; D gene unclear. Trimming left V 6 bases short and J 5 bases short, with 16 bases between. The CDR3 has 14 amino acids. The CDR3 region is CASRPNKGATEAFF. The DNA of the CDR3 is TGTGCCAGCAGGCCCAACAAGGGAGCGACTGAAGCTTTCTTT.